This TCR beta chain was profiled in a study of blood T cell repertoires in COVID-19. About the study: COVID-19 samples collected from the United States, Italy and Spain covered acute and convalescent phases. PBMCs, B-cell-depleted T cells, or T cells provided the cDNA or gDNA that made up the material.

In the authors' workflow: It was from reference gene primer amplification that nucleated cell counts were estimated. Assay used: immunoSEQ multiplex PCR; TCRdb lists only in-frame clones, some missing. Clonal size and the V and J genes are those of that table, whereas D and trimming came from the DNA. Of 260,000 or so clones detected, approximately 91% appear once; the ten largest clones hold 9% to 9.5%. The germline CDR1 and CDR2 sequences are DFQATT and SNEGSKA (reference sequence). The CDR3 has 13 amino acids. The V gene end was trimmed by 3 bases and the J gene end by 7 bases; junction bases not matched to a gene: 7.

This TCR derives from a man aged 18 to 30 with active or convalescent COVID-19. V usage is TRBV20-1 and J usage is TRBJ2-5; TRBD2 matches at 8 bases. Material for sequencing was peripheral blood. The CDR3 reads CSASTPRGGTQYF. The CDR3 DNA sequence: TGCAGTGCTAGTACCCCCCGGGGGGGGACCCAGTACTTC.